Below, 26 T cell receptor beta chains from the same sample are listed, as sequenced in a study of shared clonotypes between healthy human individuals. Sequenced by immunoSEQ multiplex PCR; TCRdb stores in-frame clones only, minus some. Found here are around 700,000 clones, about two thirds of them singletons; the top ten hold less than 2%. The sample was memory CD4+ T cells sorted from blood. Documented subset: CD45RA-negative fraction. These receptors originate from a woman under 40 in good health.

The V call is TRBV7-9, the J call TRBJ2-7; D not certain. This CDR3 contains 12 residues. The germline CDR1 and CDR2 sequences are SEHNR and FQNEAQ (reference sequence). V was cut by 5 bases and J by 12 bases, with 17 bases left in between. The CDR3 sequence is CASSGILDLWYF. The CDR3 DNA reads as TGTGCCAGCAGCGGGATATTGGACCTCTGGTACTTC.

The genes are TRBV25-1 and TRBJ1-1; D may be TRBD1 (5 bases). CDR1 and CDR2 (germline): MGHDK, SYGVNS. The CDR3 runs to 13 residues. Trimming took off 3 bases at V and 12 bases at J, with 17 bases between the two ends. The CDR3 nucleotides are TGTGCCAGCAGTGACCCCTGGGAGGGGCGGCCTTTCTTT. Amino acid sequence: CASSDPWEGRPFF.

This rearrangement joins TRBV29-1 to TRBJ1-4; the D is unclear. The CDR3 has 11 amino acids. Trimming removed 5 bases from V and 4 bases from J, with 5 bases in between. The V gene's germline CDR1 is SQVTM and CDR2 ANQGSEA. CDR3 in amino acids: CSVRYNEKLFF. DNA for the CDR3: TGCAGCGTTCGGTATAATGAAAAACTGTTTTTT.

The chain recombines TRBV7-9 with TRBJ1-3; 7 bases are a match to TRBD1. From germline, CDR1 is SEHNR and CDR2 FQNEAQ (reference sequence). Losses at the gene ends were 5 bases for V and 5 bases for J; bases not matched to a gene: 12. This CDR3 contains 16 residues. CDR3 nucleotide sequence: TGTGCCAGCAGCGCCAGTACAGGGGACGCCAGAAACACCATATATTTT. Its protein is CASSASTGDARNTIYF. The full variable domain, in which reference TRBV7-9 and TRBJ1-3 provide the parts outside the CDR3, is DTGVSQNPRHKITKRGQNVTFRCDPISEHNRLYWYRQTLGQGPEFLTYFQNEAQLEKSRLLSDRFSAERPKGSFSTLEIQRTEQGDSAMYLCASSASTGDARNTIYFGEGSWLTVV.

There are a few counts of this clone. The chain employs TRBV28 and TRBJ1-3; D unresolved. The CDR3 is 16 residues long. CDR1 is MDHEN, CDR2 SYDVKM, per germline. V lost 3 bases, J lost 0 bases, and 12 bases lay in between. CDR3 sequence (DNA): TGTGCCAGCAGTTTGGCCGATACGAGCTCTGGAAACACCATATATTTT. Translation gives CASSLADTSSGNTIYF.

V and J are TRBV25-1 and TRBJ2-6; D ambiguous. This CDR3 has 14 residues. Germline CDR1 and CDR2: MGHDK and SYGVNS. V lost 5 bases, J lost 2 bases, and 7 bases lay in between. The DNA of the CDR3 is TGTGCCAGCAGTTGGACGACTGGGGCCAACGTCCTGACTTTC. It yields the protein CASSWTTGANVLTF.

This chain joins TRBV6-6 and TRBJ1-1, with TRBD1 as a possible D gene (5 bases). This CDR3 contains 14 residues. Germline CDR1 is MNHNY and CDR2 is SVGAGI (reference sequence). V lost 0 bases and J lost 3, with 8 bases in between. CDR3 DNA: TGTGCCAGCAGTTACTCCAGGGTTTACACTGAAGCTTTCTTT. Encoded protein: CASSYSRVYTEAFF.

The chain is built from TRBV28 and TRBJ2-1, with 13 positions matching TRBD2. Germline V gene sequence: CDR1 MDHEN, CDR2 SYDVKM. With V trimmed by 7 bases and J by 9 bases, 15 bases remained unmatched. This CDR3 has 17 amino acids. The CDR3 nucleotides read TGTGCCAGCACCACACTAGCGGGAGGGCCTATATCCCGTGAGCAGTTCTTC. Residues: CASTTLAGGPISREQFF.

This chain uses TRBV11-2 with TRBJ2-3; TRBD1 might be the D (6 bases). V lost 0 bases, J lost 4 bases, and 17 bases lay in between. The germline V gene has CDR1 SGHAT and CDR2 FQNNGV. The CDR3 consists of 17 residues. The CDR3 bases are TGTGCCAGCAGCTTAGACCCCGACAGGCGCAGCCCAGATACGCAGTATTTT. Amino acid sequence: CASSLDPDRRSPDTQYF. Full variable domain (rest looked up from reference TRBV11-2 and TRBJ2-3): EAGVAQSPRYKIIEKRQSVAFWCNPISGHATLYWYQQILGQGPKLLIQFQNNGVVDDSQLPKDRFSAERLKGVDSTLKIQPAKLEDSAVYLCASSLDPDRRSPDTQYFGPGTRLTVL.

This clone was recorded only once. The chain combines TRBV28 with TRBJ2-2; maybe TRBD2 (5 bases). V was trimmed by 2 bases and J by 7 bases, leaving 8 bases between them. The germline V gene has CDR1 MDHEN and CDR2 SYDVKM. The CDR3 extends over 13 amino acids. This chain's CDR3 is CASSLLAGGELFF. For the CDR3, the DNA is TGTGCCAGCAGTTTACTAGCCGGCGGGGAGCTGTTTTTT.

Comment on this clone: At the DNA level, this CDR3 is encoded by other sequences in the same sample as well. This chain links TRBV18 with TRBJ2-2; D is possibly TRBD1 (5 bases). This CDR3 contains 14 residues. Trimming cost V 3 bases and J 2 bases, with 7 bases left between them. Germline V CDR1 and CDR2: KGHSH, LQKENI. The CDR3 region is CASSPGQNTGELFF. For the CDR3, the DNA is TGTGCCAGCTCACCGGGGCAAAACACCGGGGAGCTGTTTTTT.

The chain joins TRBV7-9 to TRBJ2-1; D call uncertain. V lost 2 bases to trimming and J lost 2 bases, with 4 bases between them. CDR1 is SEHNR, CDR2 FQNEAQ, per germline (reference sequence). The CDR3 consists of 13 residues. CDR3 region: CASSLLTYNEQFF. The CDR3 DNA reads TGTGCCAGCAGCTTATTGACCTACAATGAGCAGTTCTTC.

CDR3 region: CASLDRGRPTYEQYF. CDR3 sequence (DNA): TGTGCCAGCCTTGACAGGGGGCGGCCCACCTACGAGCAGTACTTC. The J gene is TRBJ2-7, the V gene TRBV28, with 10 bases aligning to TRBD1. Germline CDR1 and CDR2: MDHEN and SYDVKM. After removal of 8 bases from V and 2 bases from J, the junction contained 9 bases not matched to a gene. This CDR3 comprises 15 residues.

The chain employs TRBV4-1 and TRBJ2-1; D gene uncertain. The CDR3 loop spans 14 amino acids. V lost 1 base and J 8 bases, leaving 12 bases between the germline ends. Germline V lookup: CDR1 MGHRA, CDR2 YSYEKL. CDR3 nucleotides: TGCGCCAGCAGCCAAGTAATATTTGGGGATGAGCAGTTCTTC. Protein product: CASSQVIFGDEQFF.

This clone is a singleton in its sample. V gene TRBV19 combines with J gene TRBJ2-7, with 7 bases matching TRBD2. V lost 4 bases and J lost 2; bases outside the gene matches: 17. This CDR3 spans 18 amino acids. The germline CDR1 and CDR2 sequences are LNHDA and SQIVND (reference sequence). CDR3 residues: CASSRFRGLPTDPYEQYF. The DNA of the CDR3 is TGTGCCAGTAGTAGGTTTCGGGGACTACCCACCGACCCCTACGAGCAGTACTTC.

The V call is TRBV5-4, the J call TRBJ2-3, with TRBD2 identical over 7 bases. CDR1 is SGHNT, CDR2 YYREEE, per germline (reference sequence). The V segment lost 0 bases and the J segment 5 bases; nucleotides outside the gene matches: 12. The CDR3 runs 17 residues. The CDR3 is CASSLERSLGRGDTQYF. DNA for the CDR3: TGTGCCAGCAGCTTGGAACGATCACTAGGGAGGGGAGATACGCAGTATTTT.

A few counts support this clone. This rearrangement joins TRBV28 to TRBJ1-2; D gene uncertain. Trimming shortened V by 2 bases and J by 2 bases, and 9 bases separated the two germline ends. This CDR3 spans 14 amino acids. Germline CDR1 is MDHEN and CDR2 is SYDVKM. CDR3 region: CASSLVAGNYGYTF. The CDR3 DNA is TGTGCCAGCAGTTTAGTAGCGGGGAACTATGGCTACACCTTC.

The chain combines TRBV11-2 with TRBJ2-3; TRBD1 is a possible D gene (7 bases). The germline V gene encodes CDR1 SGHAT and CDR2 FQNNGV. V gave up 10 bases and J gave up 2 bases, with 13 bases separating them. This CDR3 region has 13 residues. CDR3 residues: CANQGGTTDTQYF. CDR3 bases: TGTGCCAACCAGGGGGGAACCACAGATACGCAGTATTTT.

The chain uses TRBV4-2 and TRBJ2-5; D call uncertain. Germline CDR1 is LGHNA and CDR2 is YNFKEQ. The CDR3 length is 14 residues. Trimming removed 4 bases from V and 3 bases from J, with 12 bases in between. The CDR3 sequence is CASSLPGAKETQYF. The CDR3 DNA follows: TGTGCCAGCAGCCTTCCGGGCGCAAAAGAGACCCAGTACTTC.

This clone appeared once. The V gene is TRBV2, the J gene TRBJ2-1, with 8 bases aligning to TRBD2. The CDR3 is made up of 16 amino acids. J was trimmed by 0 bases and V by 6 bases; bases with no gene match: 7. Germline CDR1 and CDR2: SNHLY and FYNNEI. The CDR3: CASSGTRGISYNEQFF. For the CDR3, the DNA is TGTGCCAGCAGCGGGACTAGAGGCATCTCCTACAATGAGCAGTTCTTC.

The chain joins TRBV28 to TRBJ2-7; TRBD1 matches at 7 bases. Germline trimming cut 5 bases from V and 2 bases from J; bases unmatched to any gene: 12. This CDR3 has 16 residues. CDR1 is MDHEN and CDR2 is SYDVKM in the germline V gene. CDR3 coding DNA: TGTGCCAGCAGTCCCGGGACAGTTTTGCGCCCCTACGAGCAGTACTTC. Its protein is CASSPGTVLRPYEQYF.

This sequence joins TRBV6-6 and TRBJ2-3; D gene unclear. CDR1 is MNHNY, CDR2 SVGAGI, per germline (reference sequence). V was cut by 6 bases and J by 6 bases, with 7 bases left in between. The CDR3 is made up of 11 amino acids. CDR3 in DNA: TGTGCCAGCAGCGAGAGGGATACGCAGTATTTT. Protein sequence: CASSERDTQYF.

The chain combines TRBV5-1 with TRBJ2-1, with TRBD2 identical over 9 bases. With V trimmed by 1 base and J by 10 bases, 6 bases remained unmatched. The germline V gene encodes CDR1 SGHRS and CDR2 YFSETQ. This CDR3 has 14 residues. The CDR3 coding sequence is TGCGCCAGCAGCTTGTCTAGCGGGGCCCGCGAGCAGTTCTTC. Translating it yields CASSLSSGAREQFF.

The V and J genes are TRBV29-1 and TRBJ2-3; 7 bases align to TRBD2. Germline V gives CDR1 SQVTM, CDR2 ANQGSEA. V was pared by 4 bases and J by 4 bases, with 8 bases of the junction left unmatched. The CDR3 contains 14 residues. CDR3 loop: CSVVVAGVSDTQYF. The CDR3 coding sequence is TGCAGCGTTGTGGTTGCGGGAGTATCAGATACGCAGTATTTT.

For the CDR3, the DNA is TGTGCCAGCAGTTTATGGTTTAGGTCGAGGGCCAAAAACATTCAGTACTTC. Translating gives CASSLWFRSRAKNIQYF. This rearrangement joins TRBV28 to TRBJ2-4; D not certain. CDR3 length equals 17 residues. The germline V and J ends were trimmed by 0 bases and 1 base, with 13 bases remaining between them. Germline-derived CDR1 and CDR2 are MDHEN and SYDVKM.

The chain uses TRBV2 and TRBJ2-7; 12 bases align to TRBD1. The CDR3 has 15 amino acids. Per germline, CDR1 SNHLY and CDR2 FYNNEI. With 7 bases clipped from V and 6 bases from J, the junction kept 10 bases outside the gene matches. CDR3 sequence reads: CASIERDRGLGEQYF. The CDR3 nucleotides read TGTGCCAGCATCGAAAGGGACAGGGGGCTAGGCGAGCAGTACTTC.